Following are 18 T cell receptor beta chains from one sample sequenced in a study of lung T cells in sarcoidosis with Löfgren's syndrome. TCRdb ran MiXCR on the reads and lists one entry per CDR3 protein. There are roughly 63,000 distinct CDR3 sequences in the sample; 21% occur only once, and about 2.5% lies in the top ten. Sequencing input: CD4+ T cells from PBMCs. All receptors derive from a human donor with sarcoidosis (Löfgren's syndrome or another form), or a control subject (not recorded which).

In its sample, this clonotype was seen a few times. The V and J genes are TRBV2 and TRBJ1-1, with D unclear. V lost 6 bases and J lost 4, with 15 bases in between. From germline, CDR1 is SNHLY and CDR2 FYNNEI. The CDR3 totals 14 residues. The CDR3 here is CASRDPRRTTEAFF. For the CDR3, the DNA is TGTGCCAGCAGGGACCCTCGGCGGACCACTGAAGCTTTCTTT.

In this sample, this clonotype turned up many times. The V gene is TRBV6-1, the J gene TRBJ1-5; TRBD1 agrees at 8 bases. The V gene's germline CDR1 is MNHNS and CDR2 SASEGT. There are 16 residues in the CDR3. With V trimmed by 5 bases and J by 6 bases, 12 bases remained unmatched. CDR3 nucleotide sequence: TGTGCCAGCAGTCCGAATGTGATACAGGGGGGTCAGCCCCAGCATTTT. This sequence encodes CASSPNVIQGGQPQHF.

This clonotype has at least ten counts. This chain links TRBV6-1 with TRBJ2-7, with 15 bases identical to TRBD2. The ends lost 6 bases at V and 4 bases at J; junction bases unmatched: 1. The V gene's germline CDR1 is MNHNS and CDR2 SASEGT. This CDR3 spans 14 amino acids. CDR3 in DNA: TGTGCCAGCAGAGGGACTAGCGGGAGGTACGAGCAGTACTTC. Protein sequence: CASRGTSGRYEQYF.

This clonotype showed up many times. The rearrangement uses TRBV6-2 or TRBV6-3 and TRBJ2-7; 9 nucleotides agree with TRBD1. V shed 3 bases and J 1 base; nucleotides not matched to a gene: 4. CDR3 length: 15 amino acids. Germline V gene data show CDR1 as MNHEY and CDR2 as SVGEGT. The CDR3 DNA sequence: TGTGCCAGCAGTTATGACAGGGGGAAATCCTACGAGCAGTACTTC. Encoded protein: CASSYDRGKSYEQYF.

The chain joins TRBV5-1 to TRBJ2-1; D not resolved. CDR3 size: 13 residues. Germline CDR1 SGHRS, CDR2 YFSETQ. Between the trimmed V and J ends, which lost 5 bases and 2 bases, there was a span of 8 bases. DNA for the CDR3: TGCGCCAGCAGGGGTGGGGCCTACAATGAGCAGTTCTTC. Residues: CASRGGAYNEQFF. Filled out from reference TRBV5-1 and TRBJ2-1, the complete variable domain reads KAGVTQTPRYLIKTRGQQVTLSCSPISGHRSVSWYQQTPGQGLQFLFEYFSETQRNKGNFPGRFSGRQFSNSRSEMNVSTLELGDSALYLCASRGGAYNEQFFGPGTRLTVL.

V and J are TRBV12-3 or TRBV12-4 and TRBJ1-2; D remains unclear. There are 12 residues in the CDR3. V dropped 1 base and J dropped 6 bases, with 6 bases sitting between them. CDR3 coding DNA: TGTGCCAGCAGTTTAGGTCGGAATGGCTACACCTTC. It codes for CASSLGRNGYTF.

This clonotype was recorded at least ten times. CDR3 DNA sequence: TGTGCCAGCAGTTTAGGCGGAAACAATCAGCCCCAGCATTTT. Protein: CASSLGGNNQPQHF. The gene calls are TRBV12-3 or TRBV12-4 and TRBJ1-5; D is undetermined. The CDR3 has 14 residues. V was cut by 1 base and J by 3 bases, with 7 bases left in between.

CDR3 residues: CASSEALTTQYF. CDR3 DNA sequence: TGTGCCAGCAGTGAAGCGCTAACTACCCAGTACTTC. The chain links TRBV2 to TRBJ2-5; D uncertain. There are 12 residues in the CDR3. Germline V gene sequence: CDR1 SNHLY, CDR2 FYNNEI. V lost 0 bases and J lost 8, with 7 bases in between.

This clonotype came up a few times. The CDR3 coding sequence is TGTGCCAGCTCACCACTGACTAGCGCCGATACGCAGTATTTT. The encoded protein is CASSPLTSADTQYF. The chain combines TRBV18 with TRBJ2-3; 8 bases map to TRBD2. CDR3 length: 14 amino acids. Germline V gene sequence: CDR1 KGHSH, CDR2 LQKENI. The V and J ends lost 1 base and 6 bases, in that order; junction bases with no gene match: 3.

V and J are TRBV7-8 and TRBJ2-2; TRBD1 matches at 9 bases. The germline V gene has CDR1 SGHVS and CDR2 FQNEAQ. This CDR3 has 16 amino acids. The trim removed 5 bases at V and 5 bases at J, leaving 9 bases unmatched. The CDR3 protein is CASSLRGQGGTGELFF. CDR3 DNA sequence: TGTGCCAGCAGCCTCAGGGGACAGGGAGGGACCGGGGAGCTGTTTTTT.

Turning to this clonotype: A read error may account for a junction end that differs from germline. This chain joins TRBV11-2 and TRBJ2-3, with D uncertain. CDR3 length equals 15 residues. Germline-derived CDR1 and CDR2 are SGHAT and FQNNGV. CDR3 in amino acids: CASSSIGGSTDTQYF. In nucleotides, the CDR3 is TGTGCCAGTAGCTCAATCGGCGGAAGTACAGATACGCAGTATTTT.

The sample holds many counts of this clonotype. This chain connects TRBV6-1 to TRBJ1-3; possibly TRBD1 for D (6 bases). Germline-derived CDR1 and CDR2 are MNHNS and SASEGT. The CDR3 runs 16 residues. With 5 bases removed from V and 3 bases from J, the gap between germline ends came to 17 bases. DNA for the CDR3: TGTGCCAGCAGTACTGCTTGGACAGAGCTTGGAAACACCATATATTTT. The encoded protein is CASSTAWTELGNTIYF.

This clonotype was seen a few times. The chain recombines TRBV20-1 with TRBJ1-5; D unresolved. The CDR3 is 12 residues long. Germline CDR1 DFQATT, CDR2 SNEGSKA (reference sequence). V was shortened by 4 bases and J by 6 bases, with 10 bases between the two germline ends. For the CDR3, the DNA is TGCAGTGCTACTCCCCCCCCTCAGCCCCAGCATTTT. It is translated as CSATPPPQPQHF.

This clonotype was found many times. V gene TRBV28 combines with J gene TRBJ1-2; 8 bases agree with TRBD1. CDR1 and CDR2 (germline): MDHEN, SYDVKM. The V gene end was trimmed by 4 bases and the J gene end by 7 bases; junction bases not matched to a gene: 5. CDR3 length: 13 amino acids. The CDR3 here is CASSSRQGFGYTF. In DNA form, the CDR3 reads TGTGCCAGCAGTTCGAGACAGGGGTTTGGCTACACCTTC.

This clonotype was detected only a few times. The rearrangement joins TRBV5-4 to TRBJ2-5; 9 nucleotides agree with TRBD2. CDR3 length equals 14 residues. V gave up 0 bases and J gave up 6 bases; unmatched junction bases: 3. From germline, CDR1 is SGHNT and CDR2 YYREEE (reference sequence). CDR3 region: CASSLEAGGKTQYF. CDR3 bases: TGTGCCAGCAGCTTGGAAGCGGGGGGCAAGACCCAGTACTTC.

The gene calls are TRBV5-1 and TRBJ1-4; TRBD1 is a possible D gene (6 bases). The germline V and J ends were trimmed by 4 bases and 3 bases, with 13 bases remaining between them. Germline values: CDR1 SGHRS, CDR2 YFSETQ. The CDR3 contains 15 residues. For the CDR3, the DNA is TGCGCCAGCAGCGTGACAGGCCGGGCTAATGAAAAACTGTTTTTT. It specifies CASSVTGRANEKLFF.

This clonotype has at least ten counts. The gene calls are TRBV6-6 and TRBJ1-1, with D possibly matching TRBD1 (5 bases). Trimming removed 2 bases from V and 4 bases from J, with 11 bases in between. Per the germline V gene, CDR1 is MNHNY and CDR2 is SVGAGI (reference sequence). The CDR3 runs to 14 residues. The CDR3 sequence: CASSYRGIGTEAFF. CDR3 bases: TGTGCCAGCAGTTACCGGGGGATTGGCACTGAAGCTTTCTTT.

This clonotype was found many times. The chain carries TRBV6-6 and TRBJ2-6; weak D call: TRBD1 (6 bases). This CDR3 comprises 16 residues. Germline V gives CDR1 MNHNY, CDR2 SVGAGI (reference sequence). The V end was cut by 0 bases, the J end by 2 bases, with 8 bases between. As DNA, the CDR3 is TGTGCCAGCAGTTACTCGAAGGGGGCTGGGGCCAACGTCCTGACTTTC. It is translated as CASSYSKGAGANVLTF.